These T cell receptor beta chains were read from a single sample in a study of response to subunit inactivated influenza vaccine. Each CDR3 protein is one row after TCRdb ran MiXCR on the RT-PCR reads. The sample consists of 700,000 to 900,000 distinct CDR3 sequences, over 20% of them appearing once. This specimen consisted of PBMCs from blood, obtained less than 6 days after vaccination. The receptors stem from a man aged 50-60 years who received an inactivated influenza vaccine. Both conserved end residues are part of each CDR3. The D gene is left open where the match is weak. Only part of the rows carry a size: once, few, many, or a class if the clone is expanded.

cdr3_nt | cdr3_aa | clone_size | j_call | d_call | v_call
TGTGCCAGCAGCTTTCAGCTAGGGAGGAATGAGCAGTTCTTC | CASSFQLGRNEQFF | . | TRBJ2-1 | . | TRBV9
TGTGCCAGCAGTTTGGCTCTGGCGGGAATGGAGACCCAGTACTTC | CASSLALAGMETQYF | . | TRBJ2-5 | . | TRBV28
TGTGCCACCAGCAGAGTTCGGGGCCCAGATACGCAGTATTTT | CATSRVRGPDTQYF | few | TRBJ2-3 | . | TRBV15
TGTGCCAGCAGCTGGACACTAGCGACCTCCTACAATGAGCAGTTCTTC | CASSWTLATSYNEQFF | . | TRBJ2-1 | TRBD2 | TRBV6-4
TGTGCCACCAGCCTTTCCCGATTAAGAGCTTACAATGAGCAGTTCTTC | CATSLSRLRAYNEQFF | many | TRBJ2-1 | . | TRBV15
TGTGCCAGCAGTTTTGGCCAAGAGGGCTACACCTTC | CASSFGQEGYTF | few | TRBJ1-2 | . | TRBV12-3/TRBV12-4
TGCGCCAGCAGCCAAGACGTCCGGGTAGTTGGGTTTCCATACGAGCAGTACTTC | CASSQDVRVVGFPYEQYF | . | TRBJ2-7 | . | TRBV4-3
TGTGCCAGCAGCTTAAACGGGAGAGGTGAGCAGTACTTC | CASSLNGRGEQYF | . | TRBJ2-7 | . | TRBV11-1
TGCGCCAGCAGCCAAGTCGGTCGGGATGAGCAGTTCTTC | CASSQVGRDEQFF | . | TRBJ2-1 | . | TRBV4-1
TGTGCCAGCTCACCACTGGGACCGGCGTACGGGGAGCTGTTTTTT | CASSPLGPAYGELFF | few | TRBJ2-2 | . | TRBV18
TGTGCCAGCAATGAACAGGCAAACTCCTACAATGAGCAGTTCTTC | CASNEQANSYNEQFF | . | TRBJ2-1 | . | TRBV12-3/TRBV12-4
TGTGCCAGCAGCTCGGGCCCTCGGGGGCAGTTCTTC | CASSSGPRGQFF | many | TRBJ2-1 | . | TRBV12-3/TRBV12-4
TGCAGTGCTCAGAGGCCTAATGAAAAACTGTTTTTT | CSAQRPNEKLFF | many | TRBJ1-4 | . | TRBV20-1
TGTGCCAGCAGTTCCCCCTGGGGGGGAAGCCAAGAGACCCAGTACTTC | CASSSPWGGSQETQYF | few | TRBJ2-5 | TRBD2 | TRBV6-5
TGTGCCAGCCAGGGAGCGACTAGCGGGATTAACGCCTACAATGAGCAGTTCTTC | CASQGATSGINAYNEQFF | . | TRBJ2-1 | TRBD2 | TRBV28
TGTGCCTGGGACGGGGGGCTGGGGGGAGATACGCAGTATTTT | CAWDGGLGGDTQYF | few | TRBJ2-3 | . | TRBV30
TGTGCCAGCAGCGTAGAAGGGGATAGCAATCAGCCCCAGCATTTT | CASSVEGDSNQPQHF | few | TRBJ1-5 | . | TRBV9
TGCGCCAGCAGCTTGGCAGCTTTGACAGGGGGAGTTTACTTGAGCTCCTACAATGAGCAGTTCTTC | CASSLAALTGGVYLSSYNEQFF | few | TRBJ2-1 | TRBD1 | TRBV5-1
TGTGCCAGCAGCTTGCAGCGGGGGAACTACGAGCAGTACTTC | CASSLQRGNYEQYF | . | TRBJ2-7 | TRBD2 | TRBV7-2
TGCGCCAGCAGCCAAATTTTTCCGGGACTAGCGCCCAGCTCCTACAATGAGCAGTTCTTC | CASSQIFPGLAPSSYNEQFF | . | TRBJ2-1 | TRBD2 | TRBV4-1
TGTGCCACCAGCAGAGGGACAGGGGGCCCCACAGATACGCAGTATTTT | CATSRGTGGPTDTQYF | . | TRBJ2-3 | TRBD1 | TRBV15
TGTGCCAGCAGTCCCGGGACACCTTACACTGAAGCTTTCTTT | CASSPGTPYTEAFF | . | TRBJ1-1 | . | TRBV12-3/TRBV12-4
TGCAGTGCTCAACCTGGGGACTACTACAATGAGCAGTTCTTC | CSAQPGDYYNEQFF | few | TRBJ2-1 | TRBD2 | TRBV20-1
TGTGCCAGCAGCCCGCCACGGACGATGGGAGGCTACACCTTC | CASSPPRTMGGYTF | few | TRBJ1-2 | . | TRBV5-6
TGTGCCAGCAGCTTGGCAGAAAACTATGGCTACACCTTC | CASSLAENYGYTF | many | TRBJ1-2 | . | TRBV5-6